This T cell receptor beta chain was sequenced in a study of beta chain features in type 1 diabetes. Expressed TCRB transcripts were sequenced, since all the RNA that had been isolated was reverse transcribed. TCRdb keeps only in-frame clones here, not all; method: immunoSEQ multiplex PCR. The data hold just over 600,000 clones, with roughly a sixth observed a single time. Trimming took 6 bases from V and 0 from J; bases not matched to a gene: 7. The germline CDR1 and CDR2 sequences are MNHEY and SMNVEV (reference sequence). This CDR3 has 15 residues. For this clone: What it binds is not known.

Study-wide results and caveats: The naive, central memory and Treg TCRB repertoires showed an apparent similarity that was greater among patients than among healthy donors. More deletions and fewer insertions at VDJ junctions were seen in type 1 diabetes patients. Shorter TCRB CDR3s, moderately but significantly so, marked every one of the four CD4+ subsets in Type 1 diabetes patients.

This receptor was identified in a man in his late teens or twenties in good health. Material for sequencing was naive CD4+ T cells from blood. The chain combines TRBV27 with TRBJ1-1; 7 bases fit TRBD1. CDR3 bases: TGTGCCAGCAGGCGGACAGGTCCTATGAACACTGAAGCTTTCTTT. Translation gives CASRRTGPMNTEAFF.